This T cell receptor (beta chain) was recorded in a study of blood T cell repertoires in COVID-19. Losses at the gene ends were 5 bases for V and 3 bases for J; bases not matched to a gene: 9. The CDR3 consists of 15 residues. Germline V lookup: CDR1 SEHNR, CDR2 FQNEAQ (reference sequence). Per the study methods: Quantification of nucleated cells was approximated via reference gene primer amplification. Some clones are missing from TCRdb's copy, which holds only in-frame ones; the method was immunoSEQ multiplex PCR. V and J calls and clone size are as listed in that table; D and trimming were resolved from the DNA. The table includes 200,000 to 300,000 clones, 88% detected once.

The receptor was isolated from a man in his 60s who had recovered from COVID-19. This chain connects TRBV7-9 to TRBJ2-7; 8 bases agree with TRBD1. Material for sequencing was peripheral blood. The CDR3 protein is CASSEDRGRVYEQYF. In nucleotides, the CDR3 is TGTGCCAGCAGCGAAGACAGGGGTAGAGTCTACGAGCAGTACTTC.